A single sample is the source of the 9 T cell receptor beta chains below, sequenced in a study of blood T cell repertoires in COVID-19. Sequencing used immunoSEQ multiplex PCR; TCRdb keeps in-frame clones, though not all of them. This table holds 150,000 to 190,000 clones, roughly 85% found once. The sequenced sample consisted of peripheral blood. All receptors come from a woman aged 55-70 years with COVID-19, enrolled during active disease.

This chain links TRBV11-2 with TRBJ2-2; D unresolved. Germline assignment: CDR1 SGHAT and CDR2 FQNNGV. V lost 5 bases and J 3 bases, leaving 4 bases between the germline ends. The CDR3 extends over 12 amino acids. CDR3 sequence reads: CASSQYTGELFF. CDR3 bases: TGTGCCAGCAGCCAATACACCGGGGAGCTGTTTTTT.

This clone was seen a handful of times. This chain connects TRBV20-1 to TRBJ2-7; 8 nucleotides agree with TRBD2. Unmatched junction bases numbered 19, after V lost 3 bases and J lost 6 bases. The CDR3 length is 17 residues. Germline V lookup: CDR1 DFQATT, CDR2 SNEGSKA (reference sequence). CDR3 region: CSASDPGNSGIPSEQYF. The CDR3 nucleotides read TGCAGTGCTAGTGACCCAGGGAATAGCGGGATTCCCAGCGAGCAGTACTTC.

V and J are TRBV7-2 and TRBJ2-3; TRBD1 matches at 8 bases. Germline CDR1 SGHTA, CDR2 FQGNSA. The CDR3 runs 17 residues. V was pared by 1 base and J by 1 base, with 7 bases of the junction left unmatched. The DNA for the CDR3 is TGTGCCAGCAGCTTAGTCGCAGGGGGCAGGGGCACAGATACGCAGTATTTT. Its translation: CASSLVAGGRGTDTQYF.

The chain carries TRBV6-5 and TRBJ1-3; tentatively, D is TRBD1 (5 bases). Germline CDR1 reads MNHEY; CDR2 reads SVGAGI. The CDR3 extends over 15 amino acids. Trimming removed 10 bases from V and 0 bases from J, with 16 bases in between. CDR3 loop: CAKSKKGYSGNTIYF. The CDR3 DNA follows: TGTGCCAAGTCTAAGAAGGGGTACTCTGGAAACACCATATATTTT.

This chain joins TRBV5-1 and TRBJ2-2, with 9 bases fitting TRBD2. Germline CDR1 is SGHRS and CDR2 is YFSETQ. This CDR3 comprises 17 residues. V was pared by 0 bases and J by 7 bases, with 10 bases of the junction left unmatched. DNA of the CDR3: TGCGCCAGCAGCTTGGTAGGAGCGGGGGGAACCGGCGGGGAGCTGTTTTTT. As protein: CASSLVGAGGTGGELFF.

A single count supports this clone. V and J are TRBV7-9 and TRBJ2-2; possible D gene TRBD2, 5 bases. Looked up from germline, CDR1 is SEHNR and CDR2 is FQNEAQ (reference sequence). The CDR3 consists of 15 residues. V was cut by 5 bases and J by 6 bases, with 16 bases left in between. CDR3 bases: TGTGCCAGCAGCCCCCCGCCAGCGAGGGCCGGGGAGCTGTTTTTT. As protein: CASSPPPARAGELFF.

The rearrangement uses TRBV6-5 and TRBJ1-3, with 11 bases fitting TRBD1. Germline V gene lookup returns CDR1 MNHEY and CDR2 SVGAGI. CDR3 length: 16 residues. Trimming at V came to 2 bases and at J to 3 bases, leaving 3 bases not matched to a gene. The CDR3 sequence: CASSYGTGGYGNTIYF. CDR3 nucleotide sequence: TGTGCCAGCAGTTACGGGACAGGGGGATATGGAAACACCATATATTTT.

The rearrangement links TRBV9 to TRBJ1-4, with D perhaps matching TRBD1 (5 bases). The CDR3 covers 14 residues. Germline-derived CDR1 and CDR2 are SGDLS and YYNGEE. V was shortened by 3 bases and J by 14 bases, with 20 bases between the two germline ends. CDR3 nucleotides: TGTGCCAGCAGCGGGGGCTCCACCCTGGATCTCCTGTTTTTT. Amino acid sequence: CASSGGSTLDLLFF.

V is TRBV11-2 and J is TRBJ1-2, with 7 bases matching TRBD1. Germline trimming cut 5 bases from V and 5 bases from J; bases unmatched to any gene: 11. The CDR3 has 15 residues. The germline V gene encodes CDR1 SGHAT and CDR2 FQNNGV. Here the CDR3 reads CASSENRDSPYGYTF. CDR3 in DNA: TGTGCCAGCAGCGAGAACCGGGACAGCCCATATGGCTACACCTTC. The full variable domain, completed using reference TRBV11-2 and TRBJ1-2, is EAGVAQSPRYKIIEKRQSVAFWCNPISGHATLYWYQQILGQGPKLLIQFQNNGVVDDSQLPKDRFSAERLKGVDSTLKIQPAKLEDSAVYLCASSENRDSPYGYTFGSGTRLTVV.